Below are 17 T cell receptor beta chains sequenced from a single sample in a study of blood T cell repertoires in COVID-19. Clones were read by immunoSEQ multiplex PCR, and TCRdb kept only the in-frame ones, dropping some. The profile covers 13,000 or so clones, with around 76% appearing a single time and roughly two fifths taken by the ten largest. The sequenced material came from peripheral blood. Source of these receptors: a woman of 80 years or more with acute or convalescent COVID-19.

The rearrangement links TRBV10-3 to TRBJ1-3; the match to TRBD1 covers 11 bases. J lost 3 bases, V lost 8 bases, and 6 bases had no gene match. This CDR3 is 15 amino acids long. Germline V gene lookup returns CDR1 ENHRY and CDR2 SYGVKD. DNA for the CDR3: TGTGCCATCCAGCGGACAGGGGGCGTTGGAAACACCATATATTTT. Its translation: CAIQRTGGVGNTIYF.

This chain uses TRBV28 with TRBJ1-1, with D possibly being TRBD1 (6 bases). The V and J ends lost 1 base and 4 bases respectively, with 10 bases between them. Per the germline V gene, CDR1 is MDHEN and CDR2 is SYDVKM. The CDR3 consists of 14 residues. CDR3 region: CASSLLSGATEAFF. As DNA, the CDR3 is TGTGCCAGCAGTTTATTATCAGGGGCCACTGAAGCTTTCTTT.

The chain employs TRBV5-1 and TRBJ2-2; 9 bases map to TRBD1. Trimming cost V 1 base and J 1 base; bases outside gene matches: 5. The CDR3 runs to 17 residues. Germline V lookup: CDR1 SGHRS, CDR2 YFSETQ. The chain's CDR3 is CASSLRGTGLNTGELFF. As DNA, the CDR3 is TGCGCCAGCAGCTTGCGGGGGACAGGGCTGAACACCGGGGAGCTGTTTTTT.

V usage is TRBV3-1 (or the pseudogene TRBV3-2) and J usage is TRBJ1-2; 7 bases are a match to TRBD1. Germline V CDR1 and CDR2: LGHDT, YNNKEL (reference sequence). The length of the CDR3 is 15 residues. With V trimmed by 2 bases and J by 2 bases, 5 bases remained unmatched. In DNA form, the CDR3 reads TGTGCCAGCAGCCAAAGACAGGGAGGCAACTATGGCTACACCTTC. Translation gives CASSQRQGGNYGYTF.

The chain couples TRBV12-3 or TRBV12-4 to TRBJ1-1; 9 bases map to TRBD1. CDR3 size: 13 residues. Unmatched junction bases numbered 9, after V lost 5 bases and J lost 11 bases. The CDR3 region is CASSPSGTGWAFF. CDR3 nucleotides: TGTGCCAGCAGTCCTTCTGGGACAGGGTGGGCTTTCTTT.

This chain connects TRBV13 to TRBJ2-2, with 16 bases matching TRBD2. V lost 6 bases and J lost 6; bases outside the gene matches: 7. The germline gives CDR1 PRHDT, CDR2 FYEKMQ (reference sequence). The CDR3 covers 17 residues. CDR3 nucleotides: TGTGCCAGCAGACCGGGACTAGCGGGGGGGCGCGCCGGGGAGCTGTTTTTT. This translates into CASRPGLAGGRAGELFF.

The J gene is TRBJ1-6, the V gene TRBV10-3; D may be TRBD1 (5 bases). The ends were cut back, 3 bases at V and 9 bases at J, with 12 bases in the middle. The CDR3 length is 14 residues. CDR1 is ENHRY and CDR2 is SYGVKD in the germline V gene. The CDR3 region has the DNA TGTGCCATCAGTGAAGGGGCGCCCGGTTCACCCCTCCACTTT. Residues: CAISEGAPGSPLHF.

This chain links TRBV6-5 with TRBJ1-6, with TRBD1 matching over 9 bases. V shed 6 bases and J 9 bases; nucleotides not matched to a gene: 9. This CDR3 is 15 amino acids long. Per germline, CDR1 MNHEY and CDR2 SVGAGI. CDR3 sequence: CASSTGGAWISPLHF. The CDR3 region has the DNA TGTGCCAGCAGCACAGGGGGCGCGTGGATTTCACCCCTCCACTTT.

The chain recombines TRBV12-3 or TRBV12-4 with TRBJ1-1; D is perhaps TRBD1 (6 bases). The germline V and J ends were trimmed by 3 bases and 10 bases, with 15 bases remaining between them. The CDR3 totals 13 residues. This chain's CDR3 is CASSFGGGGRAFF. The DNA for the CDR3 is TGTGCCAGCAGTTTTGGGGGCGGCGGTAGAGCTTTCTTT.

This clone has only a few counts. This chain links TRBV7-2 with TRBJ1-2, with D perhaps matching TRBD1 (5 bases). The CDR3 sequence is 16 residues long. Per the germline V gene, CDR1 is SGHTA and CDR2 is FQGNSA. The V gene lost 1 base and the J gene lost 0 bases, with 12 bases spanning the gap. The CDR3 region has the DNA TGTGCCAGCAGCTTAGTTGCAGGGCCCACTAACTATGGCTACACCTTC. Translation gives CASSLVAGPTNYGYTF. The full variable domain, in which reference TRBV7-2 and TRBJ1-2 provide the parts outside the CDR3, is GAGVSQSPSNKVTEKGKDVELRCDPISGHTALYWYRQSLGQGLEFLIYFQGNSAPDKSGLPSDRFSAERTGGSVSTLTIQRTQQEDSAVYLCASSLVAGPTNYGYTFGSGTRLTVV.

This chain uses TRBV11-2 with TRBJ2-4; the match to TRBD1 covers 8 bases. V shed 3 bases, J shed 0 bases, and the junction held 4 bases outside the gene matches. This CDR3 region has 16 residues. The germline V gene encodes CDR1 SGHAT and CDR2 FQNNGV. DNA for the CDR3: TGTGCCAGCAGCTTGTGGACAGGGTTAGCCAAAAACATTCAGTACTTC. It specifies CASSLWTGLAKNIQYF.

The chain recombines TRBV19 with TRBJ2-7, with D tentatively TRBD2 (5 bases). The germline gives CDR1 LNHDA, CDR2 SQIVND (reference sequence). The V end was cut by 6 bases, the J end by 6 bases, with 18 bases between. The CDR3 totals 14 residues. CDR3 in amino acids: CASRRDRSTGEQYF. DNA of the CDR3: TGTGCCAGTAGGAGGGATCGGTCGACGGGCGAGCAGTACTTC.

CDR3 residues: CASSPRGQPQHF. In nucleotides, the CDR3 is TGTGCCAGCAGCCCCAGAGGTCAGCCCCAGCATTTT. V usage is TRBV6-2 or TRBV6-3 and J usage is TRBJ1-5, with D unresolved. The CDR3 is 12 residues long. The germline V gene has CDR1 MNHEY and CDR2 SVGEGT. V was clipped by 6 bases and J by 6 bases, with 9 bases between them.

This chain connects TRBV4-1 to TRBJ1-1; 8 nucleotides match TRBD1. This CDR3 is built from 16 residues. Germline V lookup: CDR1 MGHRA, CDR2 YSYEKL. Germline trimming cut 0 bases from V and 0 bases from J; bases unmatched to any gene: 3. CDR3 in amino acids: CASSQDRGLVNTEAFF. CDR3 nucleotides: TGCGCCAGCAGCCAAGACAGGGGGCTGGTGAACACTGAAGCTTTCTTT.

The chain combines TRBV5-4 with TRBJ2-3; 7 bases align to TRBD2. With 1 base clipped from V and 1 base from J, the junction kept 15 bases outside the gene matches. Germline-derived CDR1 and CDR2 are SGHNT and YYREEE (reference sequence). This CDR3 is built from 19 residues. The DNA for the CDR3 is TGTGCCAGCAGCTTGTTTCAAGCGGGGACCCCCCGGCGCACAGATACGCAGTATTTT. Translating it yields CASSLFQAGTPRRTDTQYF.

The rearrangement uses TRBV9 and TRBJ1-6, with 8 positions matching TRBD1. The CDR3 has 15 amino acids. Per the germline V gene, CDR1 is SGDLS and CDR2 is YYNGEE. The ends lost 4 bases at V and 7 bases at J; junction bases unmatched: 7. The CDR3 DNA reads as TGTGCCAGCAGCATCGGACAGGGAGGGAATTCACCCCTCCACTTT. This translates into CASSIGQGGNSPLHF.

The chain carries TRBV7-9 and TRBJ1-5; TRBD1 matches 8 bases. With V trimmed by 4 bases and J by 0 bases, 8 bases remained unmatched. This CDR3 spans 17 amino acids. Germline CDR1 SEHNR, CDR2 FQNEAQ (reference sequence). The CDR3 reads CASSSGTGHSSNQPQHF. DNA for the CDR3: TGTGCCAGCAGCTCCGGGACAGGTCATAGTAGCAATCAGCCCCAGCATTTT.